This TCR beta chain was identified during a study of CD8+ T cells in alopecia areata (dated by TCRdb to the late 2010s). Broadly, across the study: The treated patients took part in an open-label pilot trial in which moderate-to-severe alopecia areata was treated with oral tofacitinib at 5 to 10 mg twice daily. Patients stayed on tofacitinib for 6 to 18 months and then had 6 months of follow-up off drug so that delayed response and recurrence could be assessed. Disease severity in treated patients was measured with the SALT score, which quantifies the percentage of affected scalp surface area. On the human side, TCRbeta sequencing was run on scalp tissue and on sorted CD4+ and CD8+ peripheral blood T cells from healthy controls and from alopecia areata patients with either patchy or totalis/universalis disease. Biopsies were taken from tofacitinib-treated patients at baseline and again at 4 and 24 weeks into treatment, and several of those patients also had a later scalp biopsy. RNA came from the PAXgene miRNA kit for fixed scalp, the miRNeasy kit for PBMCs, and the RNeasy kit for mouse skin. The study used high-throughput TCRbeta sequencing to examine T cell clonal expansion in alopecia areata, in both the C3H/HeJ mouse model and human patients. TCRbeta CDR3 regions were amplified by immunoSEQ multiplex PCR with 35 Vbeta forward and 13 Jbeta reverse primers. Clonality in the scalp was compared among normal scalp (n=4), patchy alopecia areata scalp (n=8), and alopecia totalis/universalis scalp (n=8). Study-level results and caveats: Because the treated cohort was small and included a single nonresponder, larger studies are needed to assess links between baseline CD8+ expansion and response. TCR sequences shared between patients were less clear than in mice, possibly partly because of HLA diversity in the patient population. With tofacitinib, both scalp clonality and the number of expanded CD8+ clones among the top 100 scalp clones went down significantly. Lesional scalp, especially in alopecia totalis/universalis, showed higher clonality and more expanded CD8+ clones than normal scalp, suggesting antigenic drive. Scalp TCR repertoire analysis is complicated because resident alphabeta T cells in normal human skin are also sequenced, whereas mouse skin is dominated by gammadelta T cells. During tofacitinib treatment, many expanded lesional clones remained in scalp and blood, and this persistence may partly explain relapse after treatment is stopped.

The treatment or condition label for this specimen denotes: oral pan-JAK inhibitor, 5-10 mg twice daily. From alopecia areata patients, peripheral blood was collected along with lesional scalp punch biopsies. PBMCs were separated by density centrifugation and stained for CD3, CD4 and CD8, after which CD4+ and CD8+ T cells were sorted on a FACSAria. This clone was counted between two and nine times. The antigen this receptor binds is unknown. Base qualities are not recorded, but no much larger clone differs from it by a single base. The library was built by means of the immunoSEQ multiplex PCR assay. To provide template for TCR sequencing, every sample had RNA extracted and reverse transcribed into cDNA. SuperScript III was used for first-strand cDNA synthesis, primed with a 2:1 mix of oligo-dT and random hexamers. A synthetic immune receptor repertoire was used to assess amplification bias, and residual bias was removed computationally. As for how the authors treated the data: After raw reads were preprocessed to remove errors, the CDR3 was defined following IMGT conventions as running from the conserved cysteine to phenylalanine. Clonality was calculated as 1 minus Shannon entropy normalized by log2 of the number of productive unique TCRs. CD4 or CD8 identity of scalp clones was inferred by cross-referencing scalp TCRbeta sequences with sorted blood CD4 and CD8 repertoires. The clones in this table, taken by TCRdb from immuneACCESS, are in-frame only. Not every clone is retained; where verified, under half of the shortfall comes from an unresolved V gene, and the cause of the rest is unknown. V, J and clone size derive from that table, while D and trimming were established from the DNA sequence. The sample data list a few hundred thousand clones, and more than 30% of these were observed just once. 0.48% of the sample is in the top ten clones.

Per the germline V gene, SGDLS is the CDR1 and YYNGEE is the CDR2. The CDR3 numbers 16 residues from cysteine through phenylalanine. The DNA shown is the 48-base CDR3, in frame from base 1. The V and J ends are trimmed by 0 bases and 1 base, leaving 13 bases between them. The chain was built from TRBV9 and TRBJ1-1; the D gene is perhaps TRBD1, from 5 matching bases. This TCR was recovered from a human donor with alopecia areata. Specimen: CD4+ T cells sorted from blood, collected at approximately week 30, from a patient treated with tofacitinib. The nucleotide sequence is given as TGTGCCAGCAGCGTAGCGGCAGGGTTGGGGAACACTGAAGCTTTCTTT. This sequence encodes CASSVAAGLGNTEAFF.